One TCR beta chain is described in this entry. The germline V gene encodes CDR1 LNHDA and CDR2 SQIVND (reference sequence). V gave up 6 bases and J gave up 4 bases; unmatched junction bases: 8. CDR3 length equals 15 residues. 60 Vbeta and 13 Jbeta primers were used in PCR. Here immunoSEQ multiplex PCR was the method, and the copy in TCRdb shows in-frame clones only, minus some. The sample lists about 130,000 clones; 60% to 80% were seen once. This sample was included in a study of cytomegalovirus exposure and HLA in healthy donors. The chain has TRBV19 and TRBJ2-3; 9 positions match TRBD1. The receptor comes from a man between 25 and 39 years old in good health and CMV-seronegative. Sequenced sample: PBMCs. This chain's CDR3 is CASRRRTGVADTQYF. CDR3 sequence (DNA): TGTGCCAGTAGACGAAGGACAGGGGTAGCAGATACGCAGTATTTT. The whole variable domain, remainder taken from reference TRBV19 and TRBJ2-3, is DGGITQSPKYLFRKEGQNVTLSCEQNLNHDAMYWYRQDPGQGLRLIYYSQIVNDFQKGDIAEGYSVSREKKESFPLTVTSAQKNPTAFYLCASRRRTGVADTQYFGPGTRLTVL.